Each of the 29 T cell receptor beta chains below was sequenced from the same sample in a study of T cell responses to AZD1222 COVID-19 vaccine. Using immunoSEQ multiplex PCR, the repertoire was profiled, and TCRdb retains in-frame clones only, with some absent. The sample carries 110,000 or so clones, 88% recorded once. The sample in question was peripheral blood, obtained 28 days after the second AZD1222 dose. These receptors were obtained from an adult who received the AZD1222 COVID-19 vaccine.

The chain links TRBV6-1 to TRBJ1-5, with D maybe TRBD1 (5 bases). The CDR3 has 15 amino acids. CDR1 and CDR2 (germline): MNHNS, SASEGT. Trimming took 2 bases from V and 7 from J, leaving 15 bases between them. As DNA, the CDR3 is TGTGCCAGCAGTGAAAAGTCGGGACCAGGGCAGCCCCAGCATTTT. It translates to CASSEKSGPGQPQHF.

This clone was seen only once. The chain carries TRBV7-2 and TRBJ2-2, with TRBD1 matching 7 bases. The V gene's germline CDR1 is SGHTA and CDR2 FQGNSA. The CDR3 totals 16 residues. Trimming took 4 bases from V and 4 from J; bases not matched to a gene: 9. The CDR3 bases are TGTGCCAGCAGCTCCCAGGGGGTTGGGCTCACCGGGGAGCTGTTTTTT. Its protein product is CASSSQGVGLTGELFF.

The CDR3 spells CASSQDRASNQPQHF. The CDR3 DNA reads TGTGCCAGCAGCCAGGACAGGGCAAGCAATCAGCCCCAGCATTTT. This chain connects TRBV6-1 to TRBJ1-5, with TRBD1 matching 8 bases. Germline assignment: CDR1 MNHNS and CDR2 SASEGT. The CDR3 consists of 15 residues. With V trimmed by 6 bases and J by 1 base, 5 bases remained unmatched.

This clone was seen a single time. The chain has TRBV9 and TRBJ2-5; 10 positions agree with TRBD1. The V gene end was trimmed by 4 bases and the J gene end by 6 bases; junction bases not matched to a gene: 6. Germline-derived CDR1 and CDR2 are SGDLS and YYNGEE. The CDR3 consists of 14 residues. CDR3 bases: TGTGCCAGCAGCTTCCGGGACAGGGGACAGACCCAGTACTTC. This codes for CASSFRDRGQTQYF. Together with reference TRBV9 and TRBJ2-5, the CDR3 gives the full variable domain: DSGVTQTPKHLITATGQRVTLRCSPRSGDLSVYWYQQSLDQGLQFLIQYYNGEERAKGNILERFSAQQFPDLHSELNLSSLELGDSALYFCASSFRDRGQTQYFGPGTRLLVL.

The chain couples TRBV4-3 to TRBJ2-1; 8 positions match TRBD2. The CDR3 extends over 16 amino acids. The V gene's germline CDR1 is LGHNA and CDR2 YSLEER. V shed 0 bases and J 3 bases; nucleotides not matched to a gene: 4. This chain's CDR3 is CASSQDPGGLYNEQFF. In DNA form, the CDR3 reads TGCGCCAGCAGCCAAGATCCGGGGGGGCTCTACAATGAGCAGTTCTTC.

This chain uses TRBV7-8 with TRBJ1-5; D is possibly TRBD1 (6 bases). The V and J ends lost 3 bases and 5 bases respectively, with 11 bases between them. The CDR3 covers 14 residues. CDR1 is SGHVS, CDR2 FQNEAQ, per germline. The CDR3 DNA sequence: TGTGCCAGCAGCTTGTCACAGGGCTATCAGCCCCAGCATTTT. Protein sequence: CASSLSQGYQPQHF.

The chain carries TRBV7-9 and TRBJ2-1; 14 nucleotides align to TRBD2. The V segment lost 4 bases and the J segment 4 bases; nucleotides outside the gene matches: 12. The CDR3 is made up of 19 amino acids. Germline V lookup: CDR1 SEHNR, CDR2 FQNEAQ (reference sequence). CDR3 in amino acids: CASSSITGLAGGPYNEQFF. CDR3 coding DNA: TGTGCCAGCAGCTCGATAACAGGACTAGCGGGGGGACCTTACAATGAGCAGTTCTTC.

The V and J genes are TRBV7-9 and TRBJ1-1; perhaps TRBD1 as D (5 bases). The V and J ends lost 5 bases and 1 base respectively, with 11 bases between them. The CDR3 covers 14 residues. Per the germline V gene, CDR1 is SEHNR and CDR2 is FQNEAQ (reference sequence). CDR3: CASSQQGRNTEAFF. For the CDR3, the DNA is TGTGCCAGCAGCCAGCAGGGCCGGAACACTGAAGCTTTCTTT.

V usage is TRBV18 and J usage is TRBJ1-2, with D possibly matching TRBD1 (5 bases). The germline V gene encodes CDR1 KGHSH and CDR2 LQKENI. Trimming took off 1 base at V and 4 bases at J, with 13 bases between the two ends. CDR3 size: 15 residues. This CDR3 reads CASSPQGRGFYGYTF. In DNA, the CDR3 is TGTGCCAGCTCACCACAGGGTAGGGGCTTCTATGGCTACACCTTC.

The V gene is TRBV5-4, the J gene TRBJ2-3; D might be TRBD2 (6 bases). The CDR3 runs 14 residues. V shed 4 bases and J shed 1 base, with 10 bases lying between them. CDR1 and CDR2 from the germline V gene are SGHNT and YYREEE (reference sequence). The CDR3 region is CASSEGGGTDTQYF. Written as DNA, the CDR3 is TGTGCCAGCAGCGAGGGCGGGGGCACAGATACGCAGTATTTT.

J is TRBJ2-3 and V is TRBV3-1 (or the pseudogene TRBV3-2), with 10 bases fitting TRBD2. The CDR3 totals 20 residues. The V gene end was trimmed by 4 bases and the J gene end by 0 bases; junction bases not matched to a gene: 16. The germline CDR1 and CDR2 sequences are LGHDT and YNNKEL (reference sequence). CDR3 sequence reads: CASSRTRGLAGAYSTDTQYF. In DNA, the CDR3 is TGTGCCAGCAGCCGAACTAGAGGTCTAGCGGGGGCATATAGCACAGATACGCAGTATTTT.

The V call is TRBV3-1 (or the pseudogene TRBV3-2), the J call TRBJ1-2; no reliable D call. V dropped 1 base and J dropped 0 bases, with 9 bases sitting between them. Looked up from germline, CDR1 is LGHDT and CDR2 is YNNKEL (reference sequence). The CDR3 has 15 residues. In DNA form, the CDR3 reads TGTGCCAGCAGCCAAGTTGCAAGGGCTAACTATGGCTACACCTTC. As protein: CASSQVARANYGYTF.

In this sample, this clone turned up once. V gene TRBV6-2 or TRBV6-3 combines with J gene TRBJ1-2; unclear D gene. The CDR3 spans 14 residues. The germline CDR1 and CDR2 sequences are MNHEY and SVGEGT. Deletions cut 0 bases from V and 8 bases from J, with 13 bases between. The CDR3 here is CASSYSSAVGGYTF. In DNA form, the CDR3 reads TGTGCCAGCAGTTACTCGTCTGCCGTTGGGGGCTACACCTTC.

The CDR3 spells CASSLGTHGGYTF. DNA for the CDR3: TGTGCCAGCAGTTTAGGAACCCACGGTGGCTACACCTTC. The chain uses TRBV12-3 or TRBV12-4 and TRBJ1-2; D is ambiguous. V shed 1 base and J shed 7 bases, with 10 bases lying between them. This CDR3 region has 13 residues.

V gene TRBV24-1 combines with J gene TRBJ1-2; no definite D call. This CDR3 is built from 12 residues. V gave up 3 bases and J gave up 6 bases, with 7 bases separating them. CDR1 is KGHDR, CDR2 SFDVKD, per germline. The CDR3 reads CATSDVGDGYTF. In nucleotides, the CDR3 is TGTGCCACCAGTGATGTCGGAGATGGCTACACCTTC.

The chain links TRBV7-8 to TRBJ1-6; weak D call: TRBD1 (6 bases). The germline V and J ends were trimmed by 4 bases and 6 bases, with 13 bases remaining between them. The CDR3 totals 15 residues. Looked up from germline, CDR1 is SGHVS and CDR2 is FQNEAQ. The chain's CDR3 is CASSSRTVTNSPLHF. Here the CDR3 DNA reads TGTGCCAGCAGCTCTCGGACAGTTACTAATTCACCCCTCCACTTT.

The CDR3 nucleotides read TGCGCCAGCAGTTCCACCAGGACAGGGTATCCCTACGAGCAGTACTTC. It specifies CASSSTRTGYPYEQYF. This chain joins TRBV10-2 and TRBJ2-7; TRBD1 aligns across 8 bases. This CDR3 is built from 16 residues. In germline, CDR1 is WSHSY, CDR2 SAAADI. V shed 5 bases and J 2 bases; nucleotides not matched to a gene: 11.

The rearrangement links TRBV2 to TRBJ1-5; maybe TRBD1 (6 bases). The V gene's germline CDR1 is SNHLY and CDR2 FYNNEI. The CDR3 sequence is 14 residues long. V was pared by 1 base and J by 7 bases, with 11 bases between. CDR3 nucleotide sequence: TGTGCCAGCAGTGAAGGGGGGGCGGGCCAGCCCCAGCATTTT. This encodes CASSEGGAGQPQHF.

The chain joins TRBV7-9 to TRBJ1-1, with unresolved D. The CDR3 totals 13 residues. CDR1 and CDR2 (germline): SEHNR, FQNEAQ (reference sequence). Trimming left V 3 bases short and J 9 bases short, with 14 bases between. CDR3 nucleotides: TGTGCCAGCAGCTTTGGTCAGGCTTTTCAAGCTTTCTTT. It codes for CASSFGQAFQAFF.

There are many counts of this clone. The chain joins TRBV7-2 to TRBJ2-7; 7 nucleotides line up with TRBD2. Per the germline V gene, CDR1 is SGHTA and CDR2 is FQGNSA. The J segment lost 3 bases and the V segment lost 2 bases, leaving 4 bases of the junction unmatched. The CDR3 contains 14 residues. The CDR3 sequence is CASSLSGNDYEQYF. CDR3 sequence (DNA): TGTGCCAGCAGCTTAAGCGGGAATGACTACGAGCAGTACTTC.

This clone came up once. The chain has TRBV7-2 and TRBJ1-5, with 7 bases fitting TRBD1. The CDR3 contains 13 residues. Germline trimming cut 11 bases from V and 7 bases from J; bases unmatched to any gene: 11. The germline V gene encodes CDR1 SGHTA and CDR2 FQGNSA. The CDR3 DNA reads TGTGCCTCCTCAGGGGGAATGGAACAGCCCCAGCATTTT. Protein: CASSGGMEQPQHF.

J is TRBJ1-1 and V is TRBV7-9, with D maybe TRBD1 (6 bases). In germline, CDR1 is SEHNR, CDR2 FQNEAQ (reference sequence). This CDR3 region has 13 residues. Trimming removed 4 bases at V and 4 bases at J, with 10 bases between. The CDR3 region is CASSYTGFTEAFF. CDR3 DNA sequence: TGTGCCAGCAGCTATACAGGGTTCACTGAAGCTTTCTTT.

CDR3 DNA sequence: TGTGCCAGCAGTTTGGGGCGGAACTATGGCTACACCTTC. Translating gives CASSLGRNYGYTF. The gene calls are TRBV6-5 and TRBJ1-2, with a weak D call TRBD1 (5 bases). This CDR3 region has 13 residues. In germline, CDR1 is MNHEY, CDR2 SVGAGI. V was shortened by 4 bases and J by 2 bases, with 8 bases between the two germline ends.

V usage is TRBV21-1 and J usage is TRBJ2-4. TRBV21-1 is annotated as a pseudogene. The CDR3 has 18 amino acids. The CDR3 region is CASSNGCCPPLVLNIQYF. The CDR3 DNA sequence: TGTGCCAGCAGCAACGGCTGTTGTCCACCCCTCGTCTTAAACATTCAGTACTTC.

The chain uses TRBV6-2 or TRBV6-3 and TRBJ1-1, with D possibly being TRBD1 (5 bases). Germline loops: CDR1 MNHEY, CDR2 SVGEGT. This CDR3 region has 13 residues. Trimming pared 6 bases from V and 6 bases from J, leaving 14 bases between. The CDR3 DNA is TGTGCCAGCAGCGATTTGGGGACCGCTGAAGCTTTCTTT. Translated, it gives CASSDLGTAEAFF.

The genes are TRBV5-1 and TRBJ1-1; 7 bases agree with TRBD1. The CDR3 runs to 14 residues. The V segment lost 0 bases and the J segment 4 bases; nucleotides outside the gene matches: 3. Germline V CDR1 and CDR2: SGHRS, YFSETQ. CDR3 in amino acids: CASSLASGGTEAFF. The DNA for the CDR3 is TGCGCCAGCAGCTTGGCTTCAGGGGGCACTGAAGCTTTCTTT.

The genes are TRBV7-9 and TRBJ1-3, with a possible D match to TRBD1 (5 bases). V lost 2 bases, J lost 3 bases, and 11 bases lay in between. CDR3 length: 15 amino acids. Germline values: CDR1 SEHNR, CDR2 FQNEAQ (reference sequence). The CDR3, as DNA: TGTGCCAGCAGCTTATCTGGGGGAGTTGGAAACACCATATATTTT. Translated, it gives CASSLSGGVGNTIYF.

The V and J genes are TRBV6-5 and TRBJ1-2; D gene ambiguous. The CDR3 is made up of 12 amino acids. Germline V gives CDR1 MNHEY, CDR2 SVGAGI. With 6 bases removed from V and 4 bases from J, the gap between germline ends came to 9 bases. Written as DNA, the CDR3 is TGTGCCAGCAGCCCATCCAGCTATGGCTACACCTTC. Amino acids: CASSPSSYGYTF.

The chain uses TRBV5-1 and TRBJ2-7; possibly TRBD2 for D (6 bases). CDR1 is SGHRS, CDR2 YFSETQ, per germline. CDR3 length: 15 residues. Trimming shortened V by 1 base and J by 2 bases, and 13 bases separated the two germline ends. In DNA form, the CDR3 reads TGCGCCAGCAGCTTGAGTGGGACTCCCCCCTACGAGCAGTACTTC. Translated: CASSLSGTPPYEQYF. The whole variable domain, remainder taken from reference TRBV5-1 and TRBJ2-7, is KAGVTQTPRYLIKTRGQQVTLSCSPISGHRSVSWYQQTPGQGLQFLFEYFSETQRNKGNFPGRFSGRQFSNSRSEMNVSTLELGDSALYLCASSLSGTPPYEQYFGPGTRLTVT.